Below, 7 T cell receptor beta chains from the same sample are listed, as sequenced in a study of T cell responses to AZD1222 COVID-19 vaccine (TCRdb year 2021). The label giving this sample's time point can be read as: baseline before first vaccination. The receptor library was made with the immunoSEQ multiplex PCR assay. This is the immuneACCESS table as TCRdb keeps it, with only in-frame sequences that have V and J called. A part of the clones is gone; compared with another copy, unresolved V genes explain less than half, and the rest is unexplained. This sample gives some 160,000 clones in total; approximately 93% of them show up just once. The ten largest make up 0.7% to 0.9% of the sample. Sequenced material: peripheral blood, taken on day 0 of AZD1222 vaccination. These receptor sequences come from an adult in good health.

The rearrangement links TRBV5-1 to TRBJ1-1, with 7 nucleotides matching TRBD1. Germline V CDR1 and CDR2: SGHRS, YFSETQ. The CDR3 is made up of 15 amino acids. J lost 5 bases, V lost 4 bases, and 11 bases had no gene match. CDR3 in DNA: TGCGCCAGCAGCACCGACAGGGTGGCCGGAACTGAAGCTTTCTTT. This codes for CASSTDRVAGTEAFF.

The chain has TRBV18 and TRBJ1-5; TRBD1 is a possible D gene (5 bases). The CDR3 consists of 18 residues. The V end lost 4 bases, the J end lost 0 bases, and 19 bases lay between the germline ends. From germline, CDR1 is KGHSH and CDR2 LQKENI. This chain's CDR3 is CASSLTPGGGNSNQPQHF. CDR3 sequence (DNA): TGTGCCAGCTCACTTACCCCCGGGGGGGGAAATAGCAATCAGCCCCAGCATTTT.

The rearrangement links TRBV6-1 to TRBJ1-3; D gene uncertain. This CDR3 region has 15 residues. Germline V gene data show CDR1 as MNHNS and CDR2 as SASEGT. Trimming removed 0 bases from V and 4 bases from J, with 10 bases in between. The CDR3 region is CASSEARREGNTIYF. CDR3 in DNA: TGTGCCAGCAGTGAAGCACGGAGAGAAGGAAACACCATATATTTT.

This chain joins TRBV19 and TRBJ2-1, with TRBD2 matching over 7 bases. V lost 4 bases and J lost 5; bases outside the gene matches: 14. The CDR3 loop spans 17 amino acids. Germline loops: CDR1 LNHDA, CDR2 SQIVND (reference sequence). The DNA for the CDR3 is TGTGCCAGTAGTAGGGGGAAAGGGAGGGCAAGAGACAATGAGCAGTTCTTC. Amino acids: CASSRGKGRARDNEQFF.

This clone was counted a single time. This chain connects TRBV29-1 to TRBJ1-1; D ambiguous. The V and J ends lost 7 bases and 1 base respectively, with 7 bases between them. Germline V lookup: CDR1 SQVTM, CDR2 ANQGSEA. The CDR3 is made up of 11 amino acids. CDR3 bases: TGCAGCGCGGGTTGGAACACTGAAGCTTTCTTT. This sequence encodes CSAGWNTEAFF.

This chain connects TRBV3-1 (or the pseudogene TRBV3-2) to TRBJ1-1; D gene ambiguous. Trimming removed 1 base from V and 10 bases from J, with 7 bases in between. The CDR3 has 11 amino acids. Germline V gives CDR1 LGHDT, CDR2 YNNKEL (reference sequence). CDR3 loop: CASSQGPRAFF. The CDR3 bases are TGTGCCAGCAGCCAAGGCCCCAGAGCTTTCTTT.

The table lists this clone with a count of one. V is TRBV27 and J is TRBJ1-1, with 8 bases identical to TRBD1. Germline V gene sequence: CDR1 MNHEY, CDR2 SMNVEV (reference sequence). The junction had 6 bases not matched to a gene; V was cut back by 5 bases and J by 4 bases. This CDR3 comprises 14 residues. Written as DNA, the CDR3 is TGTGCCAGCAGTCCACGGACAGGGACCACTGAAGCTTTCTTT. It translates to CASSPRTGTTEAFF.